The present T cell receptor beta chain was sequenced within a study of identical twins listed by TCRdb under 2016. About the investigation overall: The study deep-sequenced TCR alpha and beta repertoires from monozygotic twins, unrelated adults of various ages and cord blood to test whether fetal clonotypes persist. Replicate twin experiments were performed at different times using different library preparation protocols to rule out contamination. Results the study describes overall, beyond this receptor: In monozygotic twins, out-of-frame TCR alpha sharing was systematically underestimated by recombination models, although the models agreed with sharing between unrelated individuals. Compared with coincidental sharing between unrelated individuals, out-of-frame TCR alpha sequences shared between twins had an excess of sequences with low generation probability. Zero-insertion analyses could be partly confounded by invariant T cells such as MAIT and iNKT, though diverse VJ usage argued against such confounding for most clonotypes. In beta out-of-frame sequences, excess twin sharing was weaker, because having fewer shared sequences lowered the signal-to-noise ratio. Abundant cord blood beta clonotypes had fewer insertions, young adult naive repertoires showed a similar but weaker trend, and memory repertoires showed no such trend. Because the same donors could not be followed over many years, the conclusions depended on cross-sectional statistical analysis.

Library preparation was by 5' RACE. TCRdb shows the sequencer as Illumina HiSeq 2000. A universal primer binding site was introduced by template switching, and a unique molecular identifier was present in the final cDNA, enabling accurate counting of TCR cDNA molecules. First-strand cDNA for TCR alpha and beta chains was synthesized from specific primers in the conserved constant-segment region. To control for contamination, each cDNA library was double barcoded with a SMART-Mk sample barcode plus Illumina barcodes. Two successive PCR steps introduced TruSeq adapter sequences along with Illumina sample barcodes. The TCR alpha and beta cDNA libraries were sequenced on the Illumina HiSeq platform using custom primers. The published analysis was carried out like this. MiGEC was used to process raw reads and extract unique molecular identifiers, and MiXCR was used to find CDR3 positions. Recombination models were inferred per individual with the repgenHMM and IGoR tools using an EM algorithm. The analysis of shared clonotypes was done with the tcR package in R, with sharing normalized by the product of cloneset sizes. Out-of-frame nonproductive sequences were analyzed to study raw recombination free of thymic and clonal selection effects. Using fastp trimming at Q25 and MiXCR clonotype assembly, TCRdb reanalyzed the public sequencing data and kept in-frame beta chains. Rows with a matching CDR3 protein are joined into one entry that keeps the most common DNA and genes. The V and J calls and clone size are TCRdb's, not the authors'. This sample holds fewer than 500,000 distinct CDR3 sequences; more than 20% were observed only once. The top ten clonotypes cover 2.9% of the sample.

The germline V end is reduced by 4 bases and the J end by 5 bases; junction bases left unmatched: 3. Reading from cysteine to phenylalanine, the CDR3 counts 12 amino acids. Only the CDR3 part of the read is kept: 36 bases, read in frame from the first base. CDR1 and CDR2 (DFQATT, SNEGSKA) derive from the germline V gene (reference sequence). This clonotype was seen at least ten times. Its antigen is still unknown. Per-nucleotide qualities are absent, and no much larger clonotype sits a single base away. Only healthy Caucasian donors were included. The twin cohort consisted of three pairs of female monozygotic twins, all aged about 18 to 30 years. Positive isolation kits from Invitrogen were used to isolate the CD4+ and CD8+ T cell populations. The sample also formed part of further work on T cells expressing NK-cell markers. Drawing on the second study: About eight donors provided sorted CD3+CD56+NKG2C+, CD3+CD56+NKG2C- and CD3+CD56-NKG2C+ T-cell subsets, whose TCR beta-chain repertoires were profiled. Of the eight sequenced donors, seven were found to be HCMV-seropositive and one was found to be HCMV-seronegative. In several experiments an anti-gammadeltaTCR antibody was added to restrict sorting to alphabetaTCR-expressing T cells. In several donors, the dominant CD3+CD56+NKG2C+ clonotypes ranked among the top 10 CD8+ clonotypes, making up 1.0-7.0% of CD8+ T cells. Those dominant clonotypes were again the most abundant among CD3+CD56-NKG2C+ cells in several donors, at about 25-65%. Whether the expanded NKG2C-expressing T cell clones were specific for HCMV antigens remained unclear. Randomly selected healthy volunteers, three men and five women, were used as the eight sequenced donors. HCMV serostatus was determined by detecting HCMV-specific IgG in serum with a commercial ELISA kit. MIGEC handled demultiplexing of the reads and grouping by UMI, while MiTCR was used to assemble and quantify clonotypes. To exclude erroneous sequences, only TCR cDNA sequences supported by at least two reads were retained. The tcR package was used for downstream repertoire analysis, and clonotypes were matched across fractions by CDR3 nucleotide sequence plus V segment. VDJmatch was used to annotate antigen specificity against VDJdb, with one amino acid substitution in CDR3 allowed.

The sequence was collected from a woman aged 18-29 years in good health. The chain employs TRBV20-1 and TRBJ2-3; 7 central nucleotides agree with TRBD2. Material: CD4+ T cells sorted from blood. The CDR3 region reads CSAKRGVDTQYF. The DNA reads as follows: TGCAGTGCTAAGCGGGGAGTAGATACGCAGTATTTT.